Listed below are T cell receptor beta chains from one sample, sequenced in a study of shared clonotypes between healthy human individuals. Libraries were prepared by immunoSEQ multiplex PCR; TCRdb keeps only in-frame clonotypes and omits some of them. The table lists under 2.5 million clones, 92% of them singletons. The sample comprised naive CD4+ T cells from PBMCs. The receptors shown here come from a man aged 18 to 29 in good health. Some clones in this sample may be carry-over from other donors' samples. Both conserved end residues are part of each CDR3. The D gene is left open where the match is weak. Clone size, where shown, is once, few, many, or a class for clones that have expanded.

v_call	j_call	clone_size	d_call	cdr3_nt	cdr3_aa
TRBV10-3	TRBJ2-6	.	.	TGTGCCATCAGCCCGGTCCAGATCTCTGGGGCCAACGTCCTGACTTTC	CAISPVQISGANVLTF
TRBV10-3	TRBJ1-1	.	TRBD1	TGTGCCATCAGTAGGGACAGGGGGAACGTGAACACTGAAGCTTTCTTT	CAISRDRGNVNTEAFF
TRBV6-1	TRBJ2-1	.	.	TGTGCCAGCAGTGAGGTATGGGAGCAGTTCTTC	CASSEVWEQFF
TRBV30	TRBJ2-1	.	.	TGTGCCTGGAAGAAGCGGGACACATACAATGAGCAGTTCTTC	CAWKKRDTYNEQFF
TRBV5-5	TRBJ1-2	few	.	TGTGCCAGCAGCTTGGCCATGGGGAACTCGGGCTATGGCTACACCTTC	CASSLAMGNSGYGYTF
TRBV28	TRBJ1-5	.	.	TGTGCCAGCAGTTTGCCCGGTGGCATCCACTCAGTAATCAATCAGCCCCAGCATTTT	CASSLPGGIHSVINQPQHF
TRBV6-6	TRBJ2-7	.	TRBD2	TGTGCCAGCAGAATGGGGACTAGCGGCTCCTACGAGCAGTACTTC	CASRMGTSGSYEQYF
TRBV4-2	TRBJ2-1	.	TRBD2	TGTGCCAGCAGCCAAGAGAGCCCTCGGACTAGCGGGAGGGGGAATGAGCAGTTCTTC	CASSQESPRTSGRGNEQFF
TRBV28	TRBJ2-7	once	.	TGTGCCAGCAACACCCTCCCCCACGAGCAGTACTTC	CASNTLPHEQYF
TRBV27	TRBJ2-3	.	TRBD1	TGTGCCAGCAGTTCTCAGGGGGCAGATACGCAGTATTTT	CASSSQGADTQYF
TRBV28	TRBJ1-1	.	.	TGTGCCAGCACCCTCGGGGGGAACATGAACACTGAAGCTTTCTTT	CASTLGGNMNTEAFF
TRBV5-5	TRBJ2-1	.	TRBD1	TGTGCCAGCAGCTTGGCCGGGACAGGGGGGAGCAATGAGCAGTTCTTC	CASSLAGTGGSNEQFF
TRBV10-3	TRBJ2-3	.	.	TGTGCCATCAGCGCTAGCACAGATACGCAGTATTTT	CAISASTDTQYF
TRBV7-9	TRBJ2-5	.	TRBD1	TGTGCCAGCAGCCCCGGACAGGGGGCATTGGAGACCCAGTACTTC	CASSPGQGALETQYF
TRBV28	TRBJ1-1	.	.	TGTGCCAGCAATCAGAACCCGGACACTGAAGCTTTCTTT	CASNQNPDTEAFF
TRBV7-9	TRBJ2-3	.	.	TGTGCCAGCAGCTTAGCTCGACCTACAGATACGCAGTATTTT	CASSLARPTDTQYF
TRBV5-1	TRBJ2-1	.	.	TGCGCCAGCAGCTTTCTCGCGGGGAGGAATGCCAATGAGCAGTTCTTC	CASSFLAGRNANEQFF
TRBV7-9	TRBJ2-7	.	.	TGTGCCAGCAGCCGGGACACCCCCTACGAGCAGTACTTC	CASSRDTPYEQYF
TRBV18	TRBJ2-2	.	.	TGTGCCAGCTCATCCGGGGTCACCGGGGAGCTGTTTTTT	CASSSGVTGELFF
TRBV5-1	TRBJ2-5	.	.	TGCGCCAGCAGCTTTCTTCAAAACCAAGAGACCCAGTACTTC	CASSFLQNQETQYF
TRBV11-3	TRBJ1-1	few	.	TGTGCCAGCAGCTTCGCACGAGACACTGAAGCTTTCTTT	CASSFARDTEAFF
TRBV19	TRBJ1-5	.	TRBD1	TGTGCCAGTTGCGTAGGAGAGCCGGGACAGGGGGCCTCGGGCGGGAATCAGCCCCAGCATTTT	CASCVGEPGQGASGGNQPQHF
TRBV10-3	TRBJ2-5	.	.	TGTGCCATCAGTGAATGGGCCCGAGCGGGAGAGACCCAGTACTTC	CAISEWARAGETQYF
TRBV6-5	TRBJ2-1	.	TRBD1	TGTGCCAGCAGTTACAGCGGACAGGGGGCCTACAATGAGCAGTTCTTC	CASSYSGQGAYNEQFF
TRBV6-1	TRBJ1-1	.	.	TGTGCCAGCAATAAATTCGCCCCAGGTCAAGCTTTCTTT	CASNKFAPGQAFF
TRBV15	TRBJ2-3	.	.	TGTGCCACCAGCAGAGAGGCGTCCACAGATACGCAGTATTTT	CATSREASTDTQYF
TRBV12-5	TRBJ2-1	once	TRBD2	TGTGCTAGTGGCTCGACCAGACTAGCGGGTTACAATGAGCAGTTCTTC	CASGSTRLAGYNEQFF
TRBV12-5	TRBJ2-3	once	.	TGTGCTAGTGGTTTGGCAGGGGCAGATACGCAGTATTTT	CASGLAGADTQYF
TRBV27	TRBJ2-7	.	TRBD2	TGTGCCAGCAGTTTGACTAGCGGGAAACCCACTACCCCCTACGAGCAGTACTTC	CASSLTSGKPTTPYEQYF
TRBV7-9	TRBJ1-2	.	.	TGTGCCAGCAGCCCGGAACTCGCCTACACCTTC	CASSPELAYTF
TRBV10-1	TRBJ2-5	.	.	TGCGCCAGCAGTGACTCAGGGGCCGGAGCGGGGACCCAGTACTTC	CASSDSGAGAGTQYF
TRBV2	TRBJ2-1	.	.	TGTGCCAGCAGTGAGACCAGGGAGGAGCAGTTCTTC	CASSETREEQFF
TRBV28	TRBJ2-7	.	.	TGTGCCAGCAAGGGGCCTGACGAGCAGTACTTC	CASKGPDEQYF
TRBV7-3	TRBJ2-5	.	TRBD2	TGTGCCAGCAGCTTAGGAAGGGGTGGCGGGGGACAAGAGACCCAGTACTTC	CASSLGRGGGGQETQYF
TRBV6-6	TRBJ1-4	once	TRBD1	TGTGCCAGCAGTCGACAGGGGTTGGATGAAAAACTGTTTTTT	CASSRQGLDEKLFF
TRBV7-9	TRBJ1-4	.	.	TGTGCCAGCAGCCGTCGTAAGACTAATGAAAAACTGTTTTTT	CASSRRKTNEKLFF
TRBV25-1	TRBJ2-2	.	.	TGTGCCAGCAGTCACAGCGCCGGGGAGCTGTTTTTT	CASSHSAGELFF
TRBV18	TRBJ1-1	.	.	TGTGCCAGCTCACCACCGTTCGGCGTCGCTGAAGCTTTCTTT	CASSPPFGVAEAFF
TRBV4-1	TRBJ1-5	.	.	TGCGCCAGCAGCCAACAGGTGAGTCAGCCCCAGCATTTT	CASSQQVSQPQHF
TRBV7-7	TRBJ2-6	.	.	TGTGCCAGCAGCCCCCCCGGGGCCAACGTCCTGACTTTC	CASSPPGANVLTF
TRBV7-2	TRBJ2-2	.	TRBD1	TGTGCCAGCAGATTACAGGGGGCGGGCGGGGAGCTGTTTTTT	CASRLQGAGGELFF